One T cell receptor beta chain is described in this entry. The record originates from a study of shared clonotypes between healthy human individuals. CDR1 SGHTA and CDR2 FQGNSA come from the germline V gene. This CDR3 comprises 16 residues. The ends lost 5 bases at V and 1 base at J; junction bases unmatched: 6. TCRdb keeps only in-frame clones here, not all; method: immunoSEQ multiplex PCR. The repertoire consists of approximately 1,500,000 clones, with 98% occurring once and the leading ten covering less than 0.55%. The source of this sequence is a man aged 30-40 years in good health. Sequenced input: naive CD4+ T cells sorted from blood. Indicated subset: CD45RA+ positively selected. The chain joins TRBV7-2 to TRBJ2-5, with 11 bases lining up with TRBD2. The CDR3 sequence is CASSRTSGRIQETQYF. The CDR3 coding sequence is TGTGCCAGCAGCCGAACTAGCGGGAGAATCCAAGAGACCCAGTACTTC.